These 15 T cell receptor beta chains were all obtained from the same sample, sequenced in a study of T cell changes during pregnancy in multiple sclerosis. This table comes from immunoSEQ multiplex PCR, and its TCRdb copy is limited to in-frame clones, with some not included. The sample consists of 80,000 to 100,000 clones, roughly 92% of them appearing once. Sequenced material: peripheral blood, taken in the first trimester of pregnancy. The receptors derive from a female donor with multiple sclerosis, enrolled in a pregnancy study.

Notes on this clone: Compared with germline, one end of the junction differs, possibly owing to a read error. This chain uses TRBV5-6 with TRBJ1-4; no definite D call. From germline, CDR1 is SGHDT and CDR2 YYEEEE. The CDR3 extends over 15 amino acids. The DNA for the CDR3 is TGTGCCAGCAGCCGAGTCCCGTCAACTGATGAAAAACTGTTTTTT. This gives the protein CASSRVPSTDEKLFF.

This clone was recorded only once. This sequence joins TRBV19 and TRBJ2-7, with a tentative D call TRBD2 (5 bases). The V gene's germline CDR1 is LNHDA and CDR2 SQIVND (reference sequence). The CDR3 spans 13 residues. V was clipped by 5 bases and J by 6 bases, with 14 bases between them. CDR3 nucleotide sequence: TGTGCCAGTAGTCCGGTGGTGGCGGGCGAGCAGTACTTC. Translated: CASSPVVAGEQYF.

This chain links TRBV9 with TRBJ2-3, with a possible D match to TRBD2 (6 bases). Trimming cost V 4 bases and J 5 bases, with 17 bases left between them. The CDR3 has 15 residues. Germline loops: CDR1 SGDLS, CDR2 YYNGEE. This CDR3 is CASSLSPWGGDTQYF. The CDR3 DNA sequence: TGTGCCAGCAGCCTAAGCCCCTGGGGAGGAGATACGCAGTATTTT.

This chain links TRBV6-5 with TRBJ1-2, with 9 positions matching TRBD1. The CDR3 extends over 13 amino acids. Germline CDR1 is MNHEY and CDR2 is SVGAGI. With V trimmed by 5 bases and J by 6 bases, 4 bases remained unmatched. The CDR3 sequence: CASSRDRVHGYTF. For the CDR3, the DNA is TGTGCCAGCAGTCGGGACAGGGTCCATGGCTACACCTTC.

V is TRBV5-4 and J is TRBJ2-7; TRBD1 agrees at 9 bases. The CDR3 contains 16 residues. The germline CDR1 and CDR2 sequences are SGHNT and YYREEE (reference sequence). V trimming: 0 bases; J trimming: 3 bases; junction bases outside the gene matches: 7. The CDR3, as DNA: TGTGCCAGCAGCTTGGGGGGGGACAGGGTCCTCTACGAGCAGTACTTC. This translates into CASSLGGDRVLYEQYF. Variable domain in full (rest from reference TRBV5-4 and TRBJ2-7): ETGVTQSPTHLIKTRGQQVTLRCSSQSGHNTVSWYQQALGQGPQFIFQYYREEENGRGNFPPRFSGLQFPNYSSELNVNALELDDSALYLCASSLGGDRVLYEQYFGPGTRLTVT.

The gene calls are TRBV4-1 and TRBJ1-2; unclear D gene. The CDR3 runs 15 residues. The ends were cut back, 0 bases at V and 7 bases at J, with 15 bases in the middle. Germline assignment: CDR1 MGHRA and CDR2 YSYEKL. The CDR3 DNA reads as TGCGCCAGCAGCCAAGATGAGGCACTACGGGGTGGCTACACCTTC. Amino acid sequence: CASSQDEALRGGYTF.

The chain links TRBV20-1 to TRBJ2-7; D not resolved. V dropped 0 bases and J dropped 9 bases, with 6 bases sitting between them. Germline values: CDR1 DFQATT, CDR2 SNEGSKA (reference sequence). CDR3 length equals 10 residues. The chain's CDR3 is CSARDTWQYF. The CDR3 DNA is TGCAGTGCTAGAGATACTTGGCAGTACTTC.

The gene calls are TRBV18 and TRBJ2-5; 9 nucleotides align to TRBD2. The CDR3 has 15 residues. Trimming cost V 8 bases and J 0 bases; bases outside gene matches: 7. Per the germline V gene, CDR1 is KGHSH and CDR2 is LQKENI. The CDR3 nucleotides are TGTGCCAGCACCATTCTAGCGGGGAACCAAGAGACCCAGTACTTC. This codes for CASTILAGNQETQYF.

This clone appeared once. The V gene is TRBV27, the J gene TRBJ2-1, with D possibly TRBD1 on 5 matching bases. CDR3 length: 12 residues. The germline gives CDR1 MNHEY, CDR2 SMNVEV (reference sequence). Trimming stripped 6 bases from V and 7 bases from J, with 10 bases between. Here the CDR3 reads CASSHRSNEQFF. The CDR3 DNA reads TGTGCCAGCAGCCACAGGAGTAATGAGCAGTTCTTC.

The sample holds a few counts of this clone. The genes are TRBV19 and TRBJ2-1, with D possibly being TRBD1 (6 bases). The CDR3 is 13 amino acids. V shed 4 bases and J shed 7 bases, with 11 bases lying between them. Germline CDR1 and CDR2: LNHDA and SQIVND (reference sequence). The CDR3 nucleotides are TGTGCCAGTAGTACCACCACAGGGAATGAGCAGTTCTTC. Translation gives CASSTTTGNEQFF. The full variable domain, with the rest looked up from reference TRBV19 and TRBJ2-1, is DGGITQSPKYLFRKEGQNVTLSCEQNLNHDAMYWYRQDPGQGLRLIYYSQIVNDFQKGDIAEGYSVSREKKESFPLTVTSAQKNPTAFYLCASSTTTGNEQFFGPGTRLTVL.

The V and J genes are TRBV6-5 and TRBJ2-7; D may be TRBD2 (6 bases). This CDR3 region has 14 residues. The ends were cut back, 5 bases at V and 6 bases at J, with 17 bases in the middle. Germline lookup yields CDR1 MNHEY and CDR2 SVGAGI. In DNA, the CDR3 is TGTGCCAGCAGTCTTTCTGGACGGGGGATCGAGCAGTACTTC. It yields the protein CASSLSGRGIEQYF.

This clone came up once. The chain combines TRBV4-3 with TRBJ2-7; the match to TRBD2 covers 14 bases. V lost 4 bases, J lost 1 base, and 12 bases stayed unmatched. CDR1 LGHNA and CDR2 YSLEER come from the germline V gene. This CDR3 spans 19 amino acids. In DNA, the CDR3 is TGCGCCAGCAGCCCGACATCTCCCGGGACTAGCGGGAGTTCCTACGAGCAGTACTTC. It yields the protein CASSPTSPGTSGSSYEQYF.

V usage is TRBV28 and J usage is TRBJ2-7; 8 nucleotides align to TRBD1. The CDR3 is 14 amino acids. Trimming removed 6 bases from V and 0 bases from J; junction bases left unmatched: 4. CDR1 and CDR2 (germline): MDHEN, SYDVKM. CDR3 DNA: TGTGCCAGCAGACTTGGACAGGGCTCCTACGAGCAGTACTTC. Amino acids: CASRLGQGSYEQYF.

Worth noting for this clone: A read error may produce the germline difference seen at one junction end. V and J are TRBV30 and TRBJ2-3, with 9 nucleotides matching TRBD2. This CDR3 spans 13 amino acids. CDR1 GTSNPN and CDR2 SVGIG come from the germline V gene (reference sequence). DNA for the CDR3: TGTGCGTGGACTAGCGTCTGGTCAGATACGCAGTATTTT. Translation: CAWTSVWSDTQYF.

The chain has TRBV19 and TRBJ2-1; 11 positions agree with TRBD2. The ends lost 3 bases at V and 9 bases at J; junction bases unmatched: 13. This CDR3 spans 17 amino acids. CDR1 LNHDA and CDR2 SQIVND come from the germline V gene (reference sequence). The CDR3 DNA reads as TGTGCCAGTAGTATTTCCCCCACTAGCGGGAGACTGGGTGAGCAGTTCTTC. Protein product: CASSISPTSGRLGEQFF.